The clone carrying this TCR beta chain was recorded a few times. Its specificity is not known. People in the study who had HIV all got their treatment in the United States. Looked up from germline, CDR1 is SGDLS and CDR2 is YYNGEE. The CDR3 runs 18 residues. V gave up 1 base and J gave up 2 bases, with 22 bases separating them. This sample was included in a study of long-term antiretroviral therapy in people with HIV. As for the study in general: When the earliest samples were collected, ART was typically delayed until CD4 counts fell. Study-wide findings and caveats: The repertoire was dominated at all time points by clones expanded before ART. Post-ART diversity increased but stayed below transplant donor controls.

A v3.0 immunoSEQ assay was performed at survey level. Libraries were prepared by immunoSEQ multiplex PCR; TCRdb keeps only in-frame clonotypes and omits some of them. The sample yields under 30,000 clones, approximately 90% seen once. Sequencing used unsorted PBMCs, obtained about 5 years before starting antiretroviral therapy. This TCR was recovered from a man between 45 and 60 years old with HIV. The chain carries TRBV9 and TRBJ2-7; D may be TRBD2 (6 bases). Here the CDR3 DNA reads TGTGCCAGCAGCGTAACAGCGGGTCCAGGGATAATGGCCTACGAGCAGTACTTC. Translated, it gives CASSVTAGPGIMAYEQYF.